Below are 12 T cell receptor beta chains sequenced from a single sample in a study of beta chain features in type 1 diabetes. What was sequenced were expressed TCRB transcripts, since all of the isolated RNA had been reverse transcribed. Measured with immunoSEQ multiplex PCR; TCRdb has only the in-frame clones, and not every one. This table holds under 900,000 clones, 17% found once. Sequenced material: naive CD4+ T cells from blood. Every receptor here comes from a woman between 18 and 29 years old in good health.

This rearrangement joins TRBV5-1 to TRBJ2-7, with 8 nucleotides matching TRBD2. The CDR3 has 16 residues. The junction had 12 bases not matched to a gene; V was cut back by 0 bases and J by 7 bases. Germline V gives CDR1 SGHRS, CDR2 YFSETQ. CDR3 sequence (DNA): TGCGCCAGCAGCTTGGAGGAGGGTAGCGGGACCTTGGAGCAGTACTTC. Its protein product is CASSLEEGSGTLEQYF.

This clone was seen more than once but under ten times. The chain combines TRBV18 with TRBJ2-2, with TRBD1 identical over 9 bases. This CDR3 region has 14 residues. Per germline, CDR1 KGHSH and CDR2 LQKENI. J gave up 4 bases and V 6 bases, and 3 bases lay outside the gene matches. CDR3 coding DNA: TGTGCCAGCTCTGGACAGGGGAGCACCGGGGAGCTGTTTTTT. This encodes CASSGQGSTGELFF.

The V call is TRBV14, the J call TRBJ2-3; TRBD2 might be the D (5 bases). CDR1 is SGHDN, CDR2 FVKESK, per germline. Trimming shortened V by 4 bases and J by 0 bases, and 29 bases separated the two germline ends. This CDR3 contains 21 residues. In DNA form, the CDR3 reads TGTGCCAGCAGCCCCCCCCGGGTGGGTGGACCAAAAGCGGACAGCACAGATACGCAGTATTTT. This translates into CASSPPRVGGPKADSTDTQYF.

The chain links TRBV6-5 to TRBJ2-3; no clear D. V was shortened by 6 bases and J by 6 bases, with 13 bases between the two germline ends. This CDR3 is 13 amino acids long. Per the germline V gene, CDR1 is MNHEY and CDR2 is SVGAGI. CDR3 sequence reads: CASSRLSSDTQYF. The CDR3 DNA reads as TGTGCCAGCAGCCGTCTGTCTTCGGATACGCAGTATTTT.

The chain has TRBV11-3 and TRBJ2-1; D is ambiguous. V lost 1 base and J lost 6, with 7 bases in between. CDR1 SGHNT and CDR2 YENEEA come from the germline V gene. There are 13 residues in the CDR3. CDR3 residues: CASSLGPPNEQFF. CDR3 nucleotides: TGTGCCAGCAGCTTAGGACCGCCCAATGAGCAGTTCTTC.

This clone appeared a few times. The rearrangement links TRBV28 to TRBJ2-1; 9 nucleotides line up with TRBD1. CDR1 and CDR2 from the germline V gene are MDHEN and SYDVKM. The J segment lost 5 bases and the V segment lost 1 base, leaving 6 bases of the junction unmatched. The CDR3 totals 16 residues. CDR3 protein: CASSLSGQGVHNEQFF. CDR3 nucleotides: TGTGCCAGCAGTTTATCGGGACAGGGAGTTCACAATGAGCAGTTCTTC.

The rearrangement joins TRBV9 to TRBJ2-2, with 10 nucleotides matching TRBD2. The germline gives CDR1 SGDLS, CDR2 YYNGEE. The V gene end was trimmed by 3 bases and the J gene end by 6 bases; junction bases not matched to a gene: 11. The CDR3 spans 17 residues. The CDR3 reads CASSATSGIGRSGELFF. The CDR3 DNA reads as TGTGCCAGCAGCGCTACTAGCGGGATAGGTCGGTCCGGGGAGCTGTTTTTT.

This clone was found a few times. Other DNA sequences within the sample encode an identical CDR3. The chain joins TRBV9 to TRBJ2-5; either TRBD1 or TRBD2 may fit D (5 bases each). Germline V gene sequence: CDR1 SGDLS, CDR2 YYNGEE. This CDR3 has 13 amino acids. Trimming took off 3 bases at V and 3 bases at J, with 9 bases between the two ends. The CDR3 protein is CASSAGTEETQYF. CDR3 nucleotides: TGTGCCAGCAGCGCTGGGACCGAAGAGACCCAGTACTTC.

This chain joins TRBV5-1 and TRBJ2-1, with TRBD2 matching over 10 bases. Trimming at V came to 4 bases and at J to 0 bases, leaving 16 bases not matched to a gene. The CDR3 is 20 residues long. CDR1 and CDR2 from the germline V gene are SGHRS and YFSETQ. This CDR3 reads CASSRVGSGRTISSYNEQFF. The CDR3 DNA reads TGCGCCAGCAGCCGGGTGGGTAGCGGGAGGACTATTAGCTCCTACAATGAGCAGTTCTTC.

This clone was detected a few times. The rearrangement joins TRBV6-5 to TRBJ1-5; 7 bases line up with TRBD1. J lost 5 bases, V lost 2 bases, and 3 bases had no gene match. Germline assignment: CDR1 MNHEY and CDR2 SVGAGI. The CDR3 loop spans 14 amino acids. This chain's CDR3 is CASSYDRDYQPQHF. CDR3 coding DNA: TGTGCCAGCAGTTACGACAGGGACTATCAGCCCCAGCATTTT.

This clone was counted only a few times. The CDR3 loop is CASSLRHIQYF. The CDR3 nucleotides read TGTGCCAGCAGTTTAAGGCACATTCAGTACTTC. The gene calls are TRBV28 and TRBJ2-4, with unresolved D. CDR1 is MDHEN and CDR2 is SYDVKM in the germline V gene. Trimming removed 2 bases from V and 8 bases from J, with 4 bases in between. The CDR3 extends over 11 amino acids.

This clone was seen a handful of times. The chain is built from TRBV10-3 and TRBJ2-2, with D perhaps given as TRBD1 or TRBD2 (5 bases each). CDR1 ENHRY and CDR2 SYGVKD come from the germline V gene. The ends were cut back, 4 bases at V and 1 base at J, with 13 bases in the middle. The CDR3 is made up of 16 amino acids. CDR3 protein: CAISGGRGKNTGELFF. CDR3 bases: TGTGCCATCAGTGGGGGACGGGGCAAGAACACCGGGGAGCTGTTTTTT.